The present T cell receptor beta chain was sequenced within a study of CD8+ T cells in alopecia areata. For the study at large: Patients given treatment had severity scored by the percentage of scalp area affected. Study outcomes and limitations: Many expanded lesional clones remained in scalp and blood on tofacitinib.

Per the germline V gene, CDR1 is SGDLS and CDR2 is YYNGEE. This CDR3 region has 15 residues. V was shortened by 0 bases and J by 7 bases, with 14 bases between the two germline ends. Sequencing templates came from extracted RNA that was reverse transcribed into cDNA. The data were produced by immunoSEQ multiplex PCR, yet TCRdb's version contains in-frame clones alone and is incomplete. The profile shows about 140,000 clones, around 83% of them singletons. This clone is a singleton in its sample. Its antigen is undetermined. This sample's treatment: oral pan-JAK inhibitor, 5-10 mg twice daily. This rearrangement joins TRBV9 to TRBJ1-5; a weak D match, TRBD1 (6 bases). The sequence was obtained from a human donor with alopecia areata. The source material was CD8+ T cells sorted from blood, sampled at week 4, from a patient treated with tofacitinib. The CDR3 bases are TGTGCCAGCAGCGTAGGCATGGGGGCAGGACAGCCCCAGCATTTT. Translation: CASSVGMGAGQPQHF.